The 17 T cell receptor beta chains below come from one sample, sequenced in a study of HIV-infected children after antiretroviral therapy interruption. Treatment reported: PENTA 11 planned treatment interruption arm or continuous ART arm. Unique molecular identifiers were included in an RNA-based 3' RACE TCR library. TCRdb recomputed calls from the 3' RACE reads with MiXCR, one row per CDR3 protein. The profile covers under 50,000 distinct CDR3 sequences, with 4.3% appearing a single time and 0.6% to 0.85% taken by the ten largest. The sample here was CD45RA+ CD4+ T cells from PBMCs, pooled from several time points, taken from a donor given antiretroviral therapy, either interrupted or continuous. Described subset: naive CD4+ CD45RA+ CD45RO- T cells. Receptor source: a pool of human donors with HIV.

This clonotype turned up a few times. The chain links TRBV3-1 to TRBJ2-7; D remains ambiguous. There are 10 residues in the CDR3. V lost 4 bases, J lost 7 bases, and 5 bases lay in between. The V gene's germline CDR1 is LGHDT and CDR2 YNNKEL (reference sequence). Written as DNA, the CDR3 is TGTGCCAGCAGCCGGCGGGAGCAGTACTTC. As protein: CASSRREQYF.

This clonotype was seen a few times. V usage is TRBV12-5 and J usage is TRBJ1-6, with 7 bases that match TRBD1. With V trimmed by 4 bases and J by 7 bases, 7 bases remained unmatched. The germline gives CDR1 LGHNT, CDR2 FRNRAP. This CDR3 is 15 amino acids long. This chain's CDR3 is CASGSWTGGNSPLHF. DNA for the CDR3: TGTGCTAGTGGTTCCTGGACAGGAGGAAATTCACCCCTCCACTTT. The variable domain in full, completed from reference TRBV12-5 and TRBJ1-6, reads DARVTQTPRHKVTEMGQEVTMRCQPILGHNTVFWYRQTMMQGLELLAYFRNRAPLDDSGMPKDRFSAEMPDATLATLKIQPSEPRDSAVYFCASGSWTGGNSPLHFGNGTRLTVT.

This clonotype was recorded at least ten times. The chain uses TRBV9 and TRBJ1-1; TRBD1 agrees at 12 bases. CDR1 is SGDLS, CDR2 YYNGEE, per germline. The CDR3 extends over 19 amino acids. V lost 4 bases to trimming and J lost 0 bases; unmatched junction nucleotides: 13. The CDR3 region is CASSPDHPGTGGMNTEAFF. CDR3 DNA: TGTGCCAGCAGCCCCGATCATCCGGGGACAGGGGGCATGAACACTGAAGCTTTCTTT. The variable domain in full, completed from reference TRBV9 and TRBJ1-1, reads DSGVTQTPKHLITATGQRVTLRCSPRSGDLSVYWYQQSLDQGLQFLIQYYNGEERAKGNILERFSAQQFPDLHSELNLSSLELGDSALYFCASSPDHPGTGGMNTEAFFGQGTRLTVV.

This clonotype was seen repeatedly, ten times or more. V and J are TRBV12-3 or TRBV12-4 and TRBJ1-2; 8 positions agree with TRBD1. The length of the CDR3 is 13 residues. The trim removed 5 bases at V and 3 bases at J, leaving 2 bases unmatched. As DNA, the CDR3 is TGTGCCAGCAGTCCACAGGGGGACTATGGCTACACCTTC. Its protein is CASSPQGDYGYTF.

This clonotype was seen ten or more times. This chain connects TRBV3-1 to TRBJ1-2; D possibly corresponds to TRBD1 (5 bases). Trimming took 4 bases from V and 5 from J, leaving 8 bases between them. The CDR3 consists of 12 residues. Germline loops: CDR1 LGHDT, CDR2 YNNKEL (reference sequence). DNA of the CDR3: TGTGCCAGCAGCCCAGGGTTGTATGGCTACACCTTC. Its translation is CASSPGLYGYTF.

CDR3 nucleotides: TGTGCCAGCAGGGGACAGGGGGCGAACACTGAAGCTTTCTTT. Residues: CASRGQGANTEAFF. J is TRBJ1-1 and V is TRBV7-8, with 12 bases that match TRBD1. Germline V gene data show CDR1 as SGHVS and CDR2 as FQNEAQ. This CDR3 has 14 residues. J was trimmed by 1 base and V by 6 bases; bases with no gene match: 0.

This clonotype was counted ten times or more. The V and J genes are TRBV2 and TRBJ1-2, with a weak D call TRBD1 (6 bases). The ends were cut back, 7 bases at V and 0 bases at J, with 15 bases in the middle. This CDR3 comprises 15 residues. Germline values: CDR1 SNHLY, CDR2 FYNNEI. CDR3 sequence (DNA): TGTGCCAGCATCCGGGACACAGCCACTAACTATGGCTACACCTTC. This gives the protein CASIRDTATNYGYTF.

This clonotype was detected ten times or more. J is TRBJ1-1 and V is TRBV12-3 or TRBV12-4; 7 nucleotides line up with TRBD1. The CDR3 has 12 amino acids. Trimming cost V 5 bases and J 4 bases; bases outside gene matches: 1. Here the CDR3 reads CASSRTGTEAFF. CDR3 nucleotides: TGTGCCAGCAGTCGGACAGGCACTGAAGCTTTCTTT.

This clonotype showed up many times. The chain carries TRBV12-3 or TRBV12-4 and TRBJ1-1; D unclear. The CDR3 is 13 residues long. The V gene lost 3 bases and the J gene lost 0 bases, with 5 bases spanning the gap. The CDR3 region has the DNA TGTGCCAGCAGTTTTGCGGTGAACACTGAAGCTTTCTTT. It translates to CASSFAVNTEAFF.

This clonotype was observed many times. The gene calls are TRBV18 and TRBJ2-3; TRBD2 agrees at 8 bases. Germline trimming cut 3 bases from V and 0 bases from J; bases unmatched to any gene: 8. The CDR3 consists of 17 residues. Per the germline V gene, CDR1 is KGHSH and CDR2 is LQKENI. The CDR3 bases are TGTGCCAGCTCACCGACTTTACTAGCGGACAGCACAGATACGCAGTATTTT. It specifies CASSPTLLADSTDTQYF.

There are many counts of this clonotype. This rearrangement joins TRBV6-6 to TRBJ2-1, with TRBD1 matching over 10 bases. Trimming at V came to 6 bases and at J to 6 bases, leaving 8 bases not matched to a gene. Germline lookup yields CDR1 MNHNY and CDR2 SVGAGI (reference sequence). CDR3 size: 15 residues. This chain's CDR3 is CASRRAGTGANEQFF. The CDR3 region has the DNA TGTGCCAGCAGAAGAGCCGGGACAGGGGCCAATGAGCAGTTCTTC.

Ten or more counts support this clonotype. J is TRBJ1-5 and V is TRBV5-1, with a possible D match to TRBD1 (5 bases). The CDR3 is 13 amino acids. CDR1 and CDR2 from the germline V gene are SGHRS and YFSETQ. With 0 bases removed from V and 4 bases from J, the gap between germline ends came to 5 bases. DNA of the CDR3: TGCGCCAGCAGCTTGGCAGGGAATCAGCCCCAGCATTTT. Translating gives CASSLAGNQPQHF.

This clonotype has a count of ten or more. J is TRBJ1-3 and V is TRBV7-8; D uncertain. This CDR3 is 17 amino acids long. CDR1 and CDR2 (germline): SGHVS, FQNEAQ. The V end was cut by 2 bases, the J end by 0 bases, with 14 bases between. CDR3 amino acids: CASSLNHAGPSGNTIYF. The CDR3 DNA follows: TGTGCCAGCAGCTTAAACCACGCGGGCCCCTCTGGAAACACCATATATTTT.

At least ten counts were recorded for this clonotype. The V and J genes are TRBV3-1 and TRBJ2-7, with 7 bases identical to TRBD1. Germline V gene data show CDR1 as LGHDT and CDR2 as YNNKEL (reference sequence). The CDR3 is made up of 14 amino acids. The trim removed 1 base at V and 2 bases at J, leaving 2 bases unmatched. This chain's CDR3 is CASSQAGTAYEQYF. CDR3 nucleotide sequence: TGTGCCAGCAGCCAAGCCGGGACAGCCTACGAGCAGTACTTC.

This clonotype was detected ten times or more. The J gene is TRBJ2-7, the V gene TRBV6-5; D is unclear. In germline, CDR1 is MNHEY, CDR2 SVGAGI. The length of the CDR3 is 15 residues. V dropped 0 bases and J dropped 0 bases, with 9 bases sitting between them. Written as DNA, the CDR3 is TGTGCCAGCAGTTACTCGTCCAGGAGCTCCTACGAGCAGTACTTC. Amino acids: CASSYSSRSSYEQYF.

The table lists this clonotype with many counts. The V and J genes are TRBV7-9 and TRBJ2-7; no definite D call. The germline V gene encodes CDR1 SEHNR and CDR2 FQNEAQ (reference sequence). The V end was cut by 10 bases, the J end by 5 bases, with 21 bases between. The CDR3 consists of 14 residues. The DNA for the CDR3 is TGTGCCATCCCTCCAAGGTCGGGTCACAACGAGCAGTACTTC. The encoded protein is CAIPPRSGHNEQYF.

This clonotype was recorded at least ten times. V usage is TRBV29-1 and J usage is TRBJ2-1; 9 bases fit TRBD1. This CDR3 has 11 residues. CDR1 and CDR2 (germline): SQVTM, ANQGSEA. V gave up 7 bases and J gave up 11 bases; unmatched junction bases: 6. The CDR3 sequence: CSGGGQGKQFF. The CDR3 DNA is TGCAGCGGGGGAGGACAGGGGAAGCAGTTCTTC.